The 20 T cell receptor beta chains reported below all come from one sample, sequenced in a study of shared clonotypes between healthy human individuals. Profiled with immunoSEQ multiplex PCR; TCRdb holds only in-frame clones, not every one. Of 2 million to 2.5 million clones in the sample, more than 90% were seen once. The sequenced sample consisted of naive CD4+ T cells sorted from blood. Regarding subset: CD45RA+ positively selected. These TCRs come from a man between 18 and 35 years old in good health.

V is TRBV5-6 and J is TRBJ2-7; 9 bases map to TRBD1. This CDR3 has 15 residues. Losses at the gene ends were 2 bases for V and 7 bases for J; bases not matched to a gene: 10. Germline CDR1 and CDR2: SGHDT and YYEEEE. The CDR3 region has the DNA TGTGCCAGCAGCTTATTACAGGGGGCGCAAGGGGAGCAGTACTTC. Translated, it gives CASSLLQGAQGEQYF.

The J gene is TRBJ2-3, the V gene TRBV7-2, with a possible D match to TRBD2 (5 bases). There are 13 residues in the CDR3. Between the trimmed V and J ends, which lost 5 bases and 5 bases, there was a span of 11 bases. The germline CDR1 and CDR2 sequences are SGHTA and FQGNSA. CDR3 protein: CASSLLGGDTQYF. The CDR3 nucleotides are TGTGCCAGCAGCCTACTAGGTGGAGATACGCAGTATTTT.

The J gene is TRBJ2-3, the V gene TRBV11-3; weak D call: TRBD1 (5 bases). This CDR3 has 16 amino acids. V gave up 1 base and J gave up 0 bases, with 11 bases separating them. CDR1 and CDR2 from the germline V gene are SGHNT and YENEEA. The CDR3 bases are TGTGCCAGCAGCTTAGGTTCGGCAGGGAGCACAGATACGCAGTATTTT. It codes for CASSLGSAGSTDTQYF.

V is TRBV19 and J is TRBJ1-4, with 10 bases that match TRBD1. Trimming removed 6 bases from V and 8 bases from J; junction bases left unmatched: 6. In germline, CDR1 is LNHDA, CDR2 SQIVND (reference sequence). The CDR3 is 14 amino acids. This CDR3 is CASSPGQGYEKLFF. The DNA of the CDR3 is TGTGCCAGTAGCCCGGGACAGGGGTACGAAAAACTGTTTTTT.

About this clone itself: Distinct nucleotide sequences in the sample also encode this CDR3. The chain recombines TRBV5-1 with TRBJ2-5; 15 nucleotides align to TRBD2. Germline values: CDR1 SGHRS, CDR2 YFSETQ. The CDR3 has 16 amino acids. After removal of 4 bases from V and 4 bases from J, the junction contained 5 bases not matched to a gene. CDR3 nucleotides: TGCGCCAGCAGCCTGGGACTAGCGGGAGGTGGAGAGACCCAGTACTTC. Protein: CASSLGLAGGGETQYF. The variable domain in full, completed from reference TRBV5-1 and TRBJ2-5, reads KAGVTQTPRYLIKTRGQQVTLSCSPISGHRSVSWYQQTPGQGLQFLFEYFSETQRNKGNFPGRFSGRQFSNSRSEMNVSTLELGDSALYLCASSLGLAGGGETQYFGPGTRLLVL.

The V gene is TRBV11-2, the J gene TRBJ2-1; no definite D call. The germline V and J ends were trimmed by 2 bases and 0 bases, with 5 bases remaining between them. From germline, CDR1 is SGHAT and CDR2 FQNNGV. The CDR3 loop spans 14 amino acids. CDR3 DNA sequence: TGTGCCAGCAGCTTATACGGCTCCTACAATGAGCAGTTCTTC. It codes for CASSLYGSYNEQFF.

CDR3 DNA: TGTGCCAGCATTCGGACAGGGAAGTTTAGTGGGCAGTACTTC. Its protein is CASIRTGKFSGQYF. The chain combines TRBV28 with TRBJ2-7; 8 bases fit TRBD1. Germline V gives CDR1 MDHEN, CDR2 SYDVKM. J was trimmed by 9 bases and V by 7 bases; bases with no gene match: 14. CDR3 size: 14 residues.

The V gene is TRBV6-6, the J gene TRBJ2-7; 8 positions match TRBD2. The CDR3 contains 11 residues. Losses at the gene ends were 7 bases for V and 7 bases for J; bases not matched to a gene: 3. Germline V gene lookup returns CDR1 MNHNY and CDR2 SVGAGI (reference sequence). In DNA, the CDR3 is TGTGCCAGCACCATAGCGGGGGAGCAGTACTTC. It specifies CASTIAGEQYF.

The chain employs TRBV29-1 and TRBJ2-1; D call uncertain. Germline loops: CDR1 SQVTM, CDR2 ANQGSEA. CDR3 length equals 11 residues. Trimming pared 7 bases from V and 10 bases from J, leaving 14 bases between. The CDR3 spells CSGSIAEEQFF. The CDR3 nucleotides read TGCAGCGGATCGATAGCAGAGGAGCAGTTCTTC.

Concerning this clone: The sample has other DNA sequences that encode this CDR3 too. J is TRBJ1-5 and V is TRBV6-5; 8 nucleotides align to TRBD1. With 0 bases clipped from V and 4 bases from J, the junction kept 2 bases outside the gene matches. The CDR3 contains 15 residues. Germline V gene data show CDR1 as MNHEY and CDR2 as SVGAGI. The CDR3 protein is CASSYSNRGNQPQHF. CDR3 sequence (DNA): TGTGCCAGCAGTTACTCGAACAGGGGGAATCAGCCCCAGCATTTT.

Details on this clone: The same CDR3 arises from other DNA sequences in this sample as well. The genes are TRBV9 and TRBJ2-1; D is unclear. CDR3 length equals 12 residues. Trimming took 0 bases from V and 8 from J, leaving 6 bases between them. Looked up from germline, CDR1 is SGDLS and CDR2 is YYNGEE. This chain's CDR3 is CASSVVGDEQFF. In DNA form, the CDR3 reads TGTGCCAGCAGCGTAGTGGGCGATGAGCAGTTCTTC.

The rearrangement joins TRBV6-5 to TRBJ2-5, with 7 bases matching TRBD2. In germline, CDR1 is MNHEY, CDR2 SVGAGI. CDR3 size: 16 residues. Losses at the gene ends were 0 bases for V and 2 bases for J; bases not matched to a gene: 6. The DNA of the CDR3 is TGTGCCAGCAGTTACTCTCCAGCGGGGAGACAAGAGACCCAGTACTTC. It translates to CASSYSPAGRQETQYF.

The V call is TRBV21-1, the J call TRBJ1-5; the table's D call, TRBD1, has no DNA check behind it. TRBV21-1 is recorded as a pseudogene. The CDR3 totals 18 residues. In nucleotides, the CDR3 is TGTGCCAGCAGCAAAGGGGTCTGGAAGGGGGCAAGGAATCAGCCCCAGCATTTT. Residues: CASSKGVWKGARNQPQHF.

The chain couples TRBV28 to TRBJ2-1, with TRBD2 identical over 7 bases. The V segment lost 6 bases and the J segment 9 bases; nucleotides outside the gene matches: 11. The CDR3 extends over 14 amino acids. The germline gives CDR1 MDHEN, CDR2 SYDVKM. CDR3 amino acids: CASSRAGSSSEQFF. CDR3 DNA: TGTGCCAGCAGCCGAGCGGGATCTTCGAGTGAGCAGTTCTTC.

The CDR3 DNA is TGCAGCGTTGAAGGTACAGGGCTCTACGCCACTGAAGCTTTCTTT. It codes for CSVEGTGLYATEAFF. V gene TRBV29-1 combines with J gene TRBJ1-1; the D gene is possibly TRBD1 (6 bases). The CDR3 sequence is 15 residues long. V lost 1 base, J lost 4 bases, and 16 bases lay in between. Germline CDR1 and CDR2: SQVTM and ANQGSEA.

This rearrangement joins TRBV5-1 to TRBJ2-5, with D hard to call. Trimming shortened V by 4 bases and J by 5 bases, and 18 bases separated the two germline ends. Germline V lookup: CDR1 SGHRS, CDR2 YFSETQ. The CDR3 totals 15 residues. The CDR3 sequence: CASSLAGSPSETQYF. The DNA of the CDR3 is TGCGCCAGCAGCCTGGCCGGCAGTCCCAGCGAGACCCAGTACTTC.

This chain connects TRBV29-1 to TRBJ1-2; perhaps TRBD1 as D (5 bases). V dropped 4 bases and J dropped 3 bases, with 9 bases sitting between them. This CDR3 has 12 amino acids. CDR1 is SQVTM, CDR2 ANQGSEA, per germline. The CDR3 DNA reads TGCAGCGTTGCGGCGACAGACTATGGCTACACCTTC. Its protein is CSVAATDYGYTF.

This chain joins TRBV29-1 and TRBJ1-2; D might be TRBD1 (5 bases). Trimming pared 1 base from V and 3 bases from J, leaving 6 bases between. Germline assignment: CDR1 SQVTM and CDR2 ANQGSEA. This CDR3 comprises 12 residues. This CDR3 is CSVEGDDYGYTF. As DNA, the CDR3 is TGCAGCGTTGAAGGGGACGACTATGGCTACACCTTC.

The J gene is TRBJ2-1, the V gene TRBV19, with a tentative D call TRBD1 (5 bases). The CDR3 runs 14 residues. Germline V lookup: CDR1 LNHDA, CDR2 SQIVND (reference sequence). Trimming removed 4 bases at V and 3 bases at J, with 10 bases between. In nucleotides, the CDR3 is TGTGCCAGTAGTACGACAGTTTACTACAATGAGCAGTTCTTC. Amino acids: CASSTTVYYNEQFF.

The V and J genes are TRBV30 and TRBJ1-4; D is perhaps TRBD1 (5 bases). Deletions cut 5 bases from V and 6 bases from J, with 13 bases between. Germline CDR1 is GTSNPN and CDR2 is SVGIG (reference sequence). This CDR3 has 13 amino acids. The CDR3 protein is CAWGAGPYEKLFF. CDR3 nucleotide sequence: TGTGCCTGGGGGGCAGGGCCTTATGAAAAACTGTTTTTT.